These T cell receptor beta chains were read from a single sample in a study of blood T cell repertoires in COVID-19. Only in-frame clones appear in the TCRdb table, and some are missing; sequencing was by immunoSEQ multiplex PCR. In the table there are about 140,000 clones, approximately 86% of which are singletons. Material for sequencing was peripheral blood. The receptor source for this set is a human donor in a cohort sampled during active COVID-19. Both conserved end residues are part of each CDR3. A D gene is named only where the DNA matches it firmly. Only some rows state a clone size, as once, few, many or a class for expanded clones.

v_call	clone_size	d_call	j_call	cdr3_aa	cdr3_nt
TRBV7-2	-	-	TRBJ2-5	CASSANFRVQETQYF	TGTGCCAGCAGCGCTAATTTCCGGGTACAAGAGACCCAGTACTTC
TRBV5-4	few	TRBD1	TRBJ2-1	CASSLGQSSYNEQFF	TGTGCCAGCAGCCTGGGACAGAGCTCCTACAATGAGCAGTTCTTC
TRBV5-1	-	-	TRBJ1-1	CASSLAEGTEAFF	TGCGCCAGCAGCTTGGCCGAGGGAACTGAAGCTTTCTTT
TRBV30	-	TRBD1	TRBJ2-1	CAWSPGQGVLYNEQFF	TGTGCCTGGAGCCCGGGACAGGGAGTATTATACAATGAGCAGTTCTTC
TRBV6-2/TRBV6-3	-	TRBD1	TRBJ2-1	CASSYQGTGSYNEQFF	TGTGCCAGCAGTTACCAAGGGACAGGCTCCTACAATGAGCAGTTCTTC
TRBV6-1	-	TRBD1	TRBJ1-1	CASSDGQGATEAFF	TGTGCCAGCAGTGACGGACAGGGGGCAACTGAAGCTTTCTTT
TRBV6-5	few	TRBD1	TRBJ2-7	CASFTGGSAYEQYF	TGTGCCAGCTTTACAGGGGGGTCCGCCTACGAGCAGTACTTC
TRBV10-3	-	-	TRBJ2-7	CAISEVEGGAIINTTPYEQYF	TGTGCCATCAGTGAGGTGGAGGGTGGGGCTATTATCAATACTACCCCTTACGAGCAGTACTTC
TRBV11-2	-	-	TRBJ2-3	CASSLWAALAQQGPDTQYF	TGTGCCAGTAGTTTGTGGGCAGCTCTCGCACAACAGGGCCCAGATACGCAGTATTTT
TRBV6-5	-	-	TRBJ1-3	CASSNTGLSGNTIYF	TGTGCCAGCAGTAACACAGGGCTCTCTGGAAACACCATATATTTT
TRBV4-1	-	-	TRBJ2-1	CASSQGAGVISEQFF	TGCGCCAGCAGCCAAGGGGCAGGTGTCATAAGTGAGCAGTTCTTC
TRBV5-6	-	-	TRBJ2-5	CASSRRRSGETQYF	TGTGCCAGCAGCCGCCGGAGGTCGGGGGAGACCCAGTACTTC
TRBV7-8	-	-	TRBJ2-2	CASSSLGLPTGELFF	TGTGCCAGCAGCTCCCTGGGACTTCCCACCGGGGAGCTGTTTTTT
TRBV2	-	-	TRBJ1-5	CASSQDRFQPQHF	TGTGCCAGCAGCCAAGACAGGTTTCAGCCCCAGCATTTT
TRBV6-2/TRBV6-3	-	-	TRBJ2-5	CASSFSDTGPETQYF	TGTGCCAGCAGTTTCTCGGACACCGGTCCGGAGACCCAGTACTTC
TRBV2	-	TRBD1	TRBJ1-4	CASSSDRGREKLFF	TGTGCCAGCAGTTCGGACAGGGGAAGGGAAAAACTGTTTTTT
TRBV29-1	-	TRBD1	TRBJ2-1	CSARLTATGGSNEQFF	TGCAGCGCTCGACTAACGGCAACAGGGGGGTCTAATGAGCAGTTCTTC
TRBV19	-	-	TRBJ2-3	CASSIVSGVVTQYF	TGTGCCAGTAGTATAGTCAGCGGAGTGGTTACGCAGTATTTT
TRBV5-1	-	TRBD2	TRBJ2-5	CASRPGTSGWETQYF	TGCGCCAGCAGGCCCGGGACTAGCGGTTGGGAGACCCAGTACTTC
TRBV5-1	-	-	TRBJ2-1	CASTWGPSSYNEQFF	TGCGCCAGCACGTGGGGCCCCAGCTCCTACAATGAGCAGTTCTTC
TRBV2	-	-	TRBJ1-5	CASSLGGGQPQHF	TGTGCCAGCAGTTTGGGGGGGGGTCAGCCCCAGCATTTT
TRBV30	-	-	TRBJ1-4	CAWGIQEKLFF	TGTGCCTGGGGGATTCAGGAAAAACTGTTTTTT
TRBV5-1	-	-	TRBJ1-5	CASSFSGEVYQPQHF	TGCGCCAGCAGCTTCTCAGGGGAAGTATACCAGCCCCAGCATTTT
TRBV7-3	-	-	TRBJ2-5	CASSLGPSPQETQYF	TGTGCCAGCAGCTTAGGCCCGTCCCCCCAAGAGACCCAGTACTTC
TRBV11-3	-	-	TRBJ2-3	CASSPRSRTDTQYF	TGTGCCAGCAGCCCCCGGTCACGCACAGATACGCAGTATTTT